Listed below are T cell receptor beta chains from one sample, sequenced in a study of T cells in localized non-small cell lung cancer. Here immunoSEQ multiplex PCR was the method, and the copy in TCRdb shows in-frame clones only, minus some. This table holds 31,000 or so clones, 88% found once. The source was peripheral blood mononuclear cells, collected before any cancer treatment. The receptors shown here come from a woman aged 40-75 years with stage III lung adenocarcinoma. CDR3s include the opening cysteine and the closing phenylalanine or tryptophan. A D gene is named only where the DNA matches it firmly. Not all rows give a size; the values are once, few, many and, for expanded clones, a class.

V	J	D	size	DNA	CDR3
TRBV7-2	TRBJ1-1	-	-	TGTGCCAGCAGCTCCCCCTCTGCGTACGAAGCTTTCTTT	CASSSPSAYEAFF
TRBV28	TRBJ2-3	TRBD2	-	TGTGCCAGCAGTTTTTTAGGCGGGAGGCGGACAGATACGCAGTATTTT	CASSFLGGRRTDTQYF
TRBV30	TRBJ2-7	-	-	TGTGCCTCGCTGCTGCCGGGACCCCCCTACGAGCAGTACTTC	CASLLPGPPYEQYF
TRBV6-4	TRBJ2-2	TRBD1	-	TGTGCCAGCAGTCCTGGACAGGATCACACCGGGGAGCTGTTTTTT	CASSPGQDHTGELFF
TRBV11-3	TRBJ1-3	TRBD1	-	TGTGCCAGCAGCTCAGGGGGGTCAGGAGGAAACACCATATATTTT	CASSSGGSGGNTIYF
TRBV4-3	TRBJ1-4	-	-	TGCGCCAGCAGCCCAACACTGGTGGATGAAAAACTGTTTTTT	CASSPTLVDEKLFF
TRBV28	TRBJ2-1	-	-	TGTGCCAGCAGTTTGGGGGGCTTACACAATGAGCAGTTCTTC	CASSLGGLHNEQFF
TRBV28	TRBJ2-3	-	-	TGTGCCAGCACAGGGTTAGATACGCAGTATTTT	CASTGLDTQYF
TRBV28	TRBJ2-5	TRBD1	-	TGTGCCAGCAGCCCCGCGGGACAGGGATTTCAAGAGACCCAGTACTTC	CASSPAGQGFQETQYF
TRBV7-2	TRBJ1-4	TRBD1	-	TGTGCCAGCAGCTCTCGACAGGGAGGGGAAAAACTGTTTTTT	CASSSRQGGEKLFF
TRBV14	TRBJ2-5	-	-	TGTGCCAGCAGCCAAACGGGGGCTCGAGAGACCCAGTACTTC	CASSQTGARETQYF
TRBV27	TRBJ2-1	-	-	TGTGCCAGCAAGGTACTGCAGGGTTCCTACAATGAGCAGTTCTTC	CASKVLQGSYNEQFF
TRBV27	TRBJ1-5	-	-	TGTGCCAGCGGTAGGCAGCCCCAGCATTTT	CASGRQPQHF
TRBV6-4	TRBJ2-7	TRBD2	-	TGTGCCAGCAGTGACGGGACTAGCGGCTCCTACGAGCAGTACTTC	CASSDGTSGSYEQYF
TRBV7-2	TRBJ2-2	-	-	TGTGCCAGCAGCTTAGAGGCGAGTAGGGAGCTGTTTTTT	CASSLEASRELFF
TRBV28	TRBJ2-7	-	-	TGTGCCACCCTCGGAGCCATCGATGTCTACGAGCAGTACTTC	CATLGAIDVYEQYF
TRBV19	TRBJ2-2	-	-	TGTGCCACCCTCAGGAGTTTCACCGGGGAGCTGTTTTTT	CATLRSFTGELFF
TRBV7-3	TRBJ1-2	TRBD1	-	TGTGCCAGCAGCTTATTGGGGACAGGGGGCATACATGGCTACACCTTC	CASSLLGTGGIHGYTF
TRBV5-1	TRBJ2-1	TRBD2	-	TGCGCCAGCAGCTTGGACCCCCTAGCGGGAGGTTACAATGAGCAGTTCTTC	CASSLDPLAGGYNEQFF
TRBV12-5	TRBJ2-5	-	-	TGTGCTAGTGGTCCTTATCGGGAGACCCAGTACTTC	CASGPYRETQYF
TRBV30	TRBJ1-3	-	-	TGTGCCTGGAGTGCGATGTCTGGAAACACCATATATTTT	CAWSAMSGNTIYF
TRBV10-1	TRBJ2-2	-	-	TGCGCCAGCAGTGAGAGGCCAGGGTCTCTTACGAACACCGGGGAGCTGTTTTTT	CASSERPGSLTNTGELFF
TRBV7-9	TRBJ2-7	-	-	TGTGCCAGCAGCGACGACAAGAACGAGCAGTACTTC	CASSDDKNEQYF
TRBV28	TRBJ1-4	-	-	TGTGCCAGCAGTTTCGCAGACAGGCTAGCTAATGAAAAACTGTTTTTT	CASSFADRLANEKLFF
TRBV6-1	TRBJ2-3	-	once	TGTGCCAGCAGTGCCCTAGACCTGGGGGCAGATACGCAGTATTTT	CASSALDLGADTQYF
TRBV9	TRBJ2-1	TRBD2	-	TGTGCCAGCAGCGTAGTACCCTGGGATGGAATGGGAGGGATTGGGAACAATGAGCAGTTCTTC	CASSVVPWDGMGGIGNNEQFF
TRBV14	TRBJ2-7	-	-	TGTGCCAGCAGCCAAGATAGTCGAGTTTCGCCCGAGCAGTACTTC	CASSQDSRVSPEQYF
TRBV2	TRBJ1-3	-	-	TGTGCCAGCACCCTGGGAAACACCATATATTTT	CASTLGNTIYF
TRBV11-2	TRBJ2-7	-	once	TGTGCCAGCAGACGTTGGTCCTACGAGCAGTACTTC	CASRRWSYEQYF
TRBV6-5	TRBJ2-7	TRBD1	-	TGTGCCAGCACAAAAGGGGGACAGGGTTTGTACGAGCAGTACTTC	CASTKGGQGLYEQYF